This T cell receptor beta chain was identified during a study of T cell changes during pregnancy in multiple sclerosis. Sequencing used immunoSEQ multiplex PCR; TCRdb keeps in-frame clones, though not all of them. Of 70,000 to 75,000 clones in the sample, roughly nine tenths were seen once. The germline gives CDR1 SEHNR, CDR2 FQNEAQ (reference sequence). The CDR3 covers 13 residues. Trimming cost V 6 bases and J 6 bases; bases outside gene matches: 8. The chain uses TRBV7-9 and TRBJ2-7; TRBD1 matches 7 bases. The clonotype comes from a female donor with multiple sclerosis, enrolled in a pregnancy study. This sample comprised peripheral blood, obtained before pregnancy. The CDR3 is CASSPDRVPEQYF. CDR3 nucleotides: TGTGCCAGCAGTCCCGACAGGGTACCCGAGCAGTACTTC.